The subject of this entry is one T cell receptor (beta chain). Its antigen remains unidentified. One base away there is no much larger clone; base qualities are not given. Enrolling through a virtual design, the prospective study's participants ranged in age from about 18 to 100 years and lived across 24 United States geographic areas. In the prospective study, cohorts were assigned on the basis of participant-reported clinical history obtained from a screening survey and a study questionnaire. Recovered participants in ImmuneRACE Cohort 3 were defined by two consecutive negative NP/OP PCR tests, clearance by a healthcare professional, or resolution of symptoms. In the prospective study, mobile phlebotomists collected whole blood, serum and a nasopharyngeal or oropharyngeal swab from each participant. Prospective study participants could optionally give additional blood draws and questionnaires over a 2-month period. Before DNA extraction, prospective study blood samples were shipped either frozen or at room temperature.

This sample is part of a study of blood T cell repertoires in COVID-19 (dated by TCRdb to 2020 to 2021). Concerning the study at large: Samples covering the acute and convalescent phases of COVID-19 were provided by collaborators in the United States, Italy and Spain. Where available, HLA class I and class II types were taken from metadata supplied by the sample provider and were not determined by assay-based typing. The samples were drawn from the first 160 participants of the ongoing ImmuneRACE study and from about 1,200 subjects provided by 6 global collaborators. The material from the prospective study consisted of cDNA or gDNA derived from T cells, B-cell-depleted T cells, or PBMCs. The repertoires were released in a freely available public database intended as a resource for research on the immune response to SARS-CoV-2. Sample metadata almost always included a de-identified subject ID, COVID-19 status, age in years and sex. The dataset comprised deeply sampled blood TCRbeta repertoires from subjects exposed to, actively infected with, or recovered from COVID-19.

The paper's findings and limits, for the study overall: How much clinical and demographic metadata was included differed by source and by participant, and the metadata was provided uncurated.

TCRbeta CDR3 regions were amplified from genomic DNA using the immunoSEQ Assay, a bias-controlled multiplex PCR. In the source study's methods: The number of nucleated cells in each sample was estimated from the amplification of reference gene primers within the assay. To quantify the absolute abundance of each unique TCRbeta CDR3 rearrangement, sequence reads were collapsed and filtered. Productive Simpson clonality was computed per sample as the square root of Simpson's diversity index over productive rearrangements. As stored in TCRdb, this immuneACCESS dataset retains in-frame rearrangements with V and J assigned. A fraction of the clones does not appear; measured against another copy, unresolved V genes explain less than half of the discrepancy, and the remainder lacks a known reason. The V and J calls and clone size come from that table; D and trimming were worked out from the DNA. Within this sample are approximately 290,000 clones, with roughly 90% of them counted one time only. The ten largest clones add up to about 1.1% of the sample.

This TCR was sampled from a woman younger than 45 who had recovered from COVID-19. The sequenced sample was PBMCs or T cells enriched from blood (not recorded which).

In nucleotides, the sequence is TGCGCCAGCAGCGGGGGACAGGGGAACACTGAAGCTTTCTTT. Translated, it reads CASSGGQGNTEAFF. Recombination connected TRBV5-1 to TRBJ1-1, with 9 central nucleotides matching TRBD1. Its CDR3 holds 14 amino acids, cysteine through phenylalanine. Only the CDR3 DNA stays, 42 bases, in frame from base 1. Taken from the germline V gene, the CDR1 and CDR2 loops are SGHRS and YFSETQ. The germline V and J ends show losses of 4 bases and 1 base respectively, and no gene match explains 2 bases of the junction.